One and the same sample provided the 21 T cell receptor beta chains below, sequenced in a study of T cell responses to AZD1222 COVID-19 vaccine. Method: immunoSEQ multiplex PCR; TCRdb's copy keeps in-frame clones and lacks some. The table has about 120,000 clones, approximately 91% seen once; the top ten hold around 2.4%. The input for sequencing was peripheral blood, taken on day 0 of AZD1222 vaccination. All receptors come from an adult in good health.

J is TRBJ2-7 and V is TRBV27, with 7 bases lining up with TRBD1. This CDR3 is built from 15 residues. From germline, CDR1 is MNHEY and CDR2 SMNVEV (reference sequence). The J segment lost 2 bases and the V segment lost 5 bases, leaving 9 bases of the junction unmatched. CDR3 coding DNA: TGTGCCAGCAGTCAGACACAGGGGTACCCCTACGAGCAGTACTTC. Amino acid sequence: CASSQTQGYPYEQYF.

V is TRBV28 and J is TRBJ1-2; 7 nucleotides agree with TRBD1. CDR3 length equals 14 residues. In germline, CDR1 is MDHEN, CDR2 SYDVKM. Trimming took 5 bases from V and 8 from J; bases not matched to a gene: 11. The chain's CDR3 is CASSQATTGAGYTF. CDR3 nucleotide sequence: TGTGCCAGCAGTCAAGCCACTACAGGGGCCGGCTACACCTTC.

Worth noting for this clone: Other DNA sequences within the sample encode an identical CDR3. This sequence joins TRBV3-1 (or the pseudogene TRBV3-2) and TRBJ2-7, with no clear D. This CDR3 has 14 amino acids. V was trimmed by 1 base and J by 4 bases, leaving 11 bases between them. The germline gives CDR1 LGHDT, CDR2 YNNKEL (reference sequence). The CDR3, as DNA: TGTGCCAGCAGCCAAGCCGCTGGCAGGTACGAGCAGTACTTC. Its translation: CASSQAAGRYEQYF.

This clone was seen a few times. DNA for the CDR3: TGTGCCAGCAGCTTAGATGGCCGCACAGATACGCAGTATTTT. Translation: CASSLDGRTDTQYF. The chain carries TRBV11-3 and TRBJ2-3, with D uncertain. The CDR3 spans 14 residues. V was trimmed by 0 bases and J by 1 base, leaving 5 bases between them. Looked up from germline, CDR1 is SGHNT and CDR2 is YENEEA.

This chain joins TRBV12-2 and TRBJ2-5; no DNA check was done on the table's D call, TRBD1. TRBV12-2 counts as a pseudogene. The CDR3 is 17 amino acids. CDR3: CASRLAPRDRGGETQYF. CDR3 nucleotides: TGTGCAAGTCGCTTAGCTCCGAGGGACAGGGGTGGTGAGACCCAGTACTTC.

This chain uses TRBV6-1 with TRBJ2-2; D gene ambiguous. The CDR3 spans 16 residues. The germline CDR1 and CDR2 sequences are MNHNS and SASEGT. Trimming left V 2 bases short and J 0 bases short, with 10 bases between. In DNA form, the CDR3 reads TGTGCCAGCAGTGAACCAGACCCAGCGAACACCGGGGAGCTGTTTTTT. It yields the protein CASSEPDPANTGELFF.

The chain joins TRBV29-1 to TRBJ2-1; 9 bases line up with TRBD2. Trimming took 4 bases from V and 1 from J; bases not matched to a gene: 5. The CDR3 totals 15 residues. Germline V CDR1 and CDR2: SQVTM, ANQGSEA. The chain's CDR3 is CSVVHSGRSYNEQFF. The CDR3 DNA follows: TGCAGCGTTGTGCATAGCGGGAGATCCTACAATGAGCAGTTCTTC.

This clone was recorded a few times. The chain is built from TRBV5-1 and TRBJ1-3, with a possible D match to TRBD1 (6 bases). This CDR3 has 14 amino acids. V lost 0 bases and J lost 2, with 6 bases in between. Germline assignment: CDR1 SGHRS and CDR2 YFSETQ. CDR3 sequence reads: CASSLGQAGNTIYF. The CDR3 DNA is TGCGCCAGCAGCTTGGGACAGGCTGGAAACACCATATATTTT.

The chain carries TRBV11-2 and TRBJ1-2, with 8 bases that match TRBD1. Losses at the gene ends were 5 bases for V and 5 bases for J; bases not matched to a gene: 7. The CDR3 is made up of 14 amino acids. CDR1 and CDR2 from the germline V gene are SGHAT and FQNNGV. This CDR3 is CASSRNRDRYGYTF. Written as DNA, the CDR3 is TGTGCCAGCAGCCGTAACCGGGACAGGTATGGCTACACCTTC.

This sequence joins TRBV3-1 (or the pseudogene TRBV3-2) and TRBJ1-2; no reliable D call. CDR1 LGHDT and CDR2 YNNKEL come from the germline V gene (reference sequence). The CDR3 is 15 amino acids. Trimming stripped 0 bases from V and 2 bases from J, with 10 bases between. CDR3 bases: TGTGCCAGCAGCCAAGACGTACGGCTCAACTATGGCTACACCTTC. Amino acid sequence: CASSQDVRLNYGYTF.

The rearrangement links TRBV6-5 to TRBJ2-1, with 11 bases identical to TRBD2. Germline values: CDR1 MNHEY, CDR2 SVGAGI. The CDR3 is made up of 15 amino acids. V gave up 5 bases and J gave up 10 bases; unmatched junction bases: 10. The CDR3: CASSRDMTSGMEQFF. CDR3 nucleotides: TGTGCCAGCAGTCGGGACATGACTAGCGGGATGGAGCAGTTCTTC.

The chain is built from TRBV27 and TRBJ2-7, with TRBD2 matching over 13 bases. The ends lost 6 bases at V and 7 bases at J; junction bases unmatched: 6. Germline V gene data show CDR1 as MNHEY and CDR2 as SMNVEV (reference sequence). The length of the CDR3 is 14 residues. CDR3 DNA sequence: TGTGCCAGCAGCACACTAGCGGGAGGGGGAGAGCAGTACTTC. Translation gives CASSTLAGGGEQYF.

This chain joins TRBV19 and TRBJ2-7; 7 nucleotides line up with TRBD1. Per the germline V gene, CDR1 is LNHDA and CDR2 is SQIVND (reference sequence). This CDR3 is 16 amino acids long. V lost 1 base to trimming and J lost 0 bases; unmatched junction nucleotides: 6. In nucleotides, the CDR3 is TGTGCCAGTAGTATAGCTGGGGACAGAAGCTCCTACGAGCAGTACTTC. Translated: CASSIAGDRSSYEQYF.

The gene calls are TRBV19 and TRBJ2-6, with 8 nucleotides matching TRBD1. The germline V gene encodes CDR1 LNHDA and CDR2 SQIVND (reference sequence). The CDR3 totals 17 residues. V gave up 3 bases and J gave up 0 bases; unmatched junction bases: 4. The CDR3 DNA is TGTGCCAGTAGTATGGGACAGGTGAACTCTGGGGCCAACGTCCTGACTTTC. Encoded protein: CASSMGQVNSGANVLTF.

The CDR3 reads CSASSSFGVLTF. CDR3 coding DNA: TGCAGTGCTAGTTCGAGTTTCGGCGTCCTGACTTTC. This chain links TRBV20-1 with TRBJ2-6; D is undetermined. Germline V gene sequence: CDR1 DFQATT, CDR2 SNEGSKA (reference sequence). The V end lost 3 bases, the J end lost 12 bases, and 12 bases lay between the germline ends. The CDR3 runs to 12 residues.

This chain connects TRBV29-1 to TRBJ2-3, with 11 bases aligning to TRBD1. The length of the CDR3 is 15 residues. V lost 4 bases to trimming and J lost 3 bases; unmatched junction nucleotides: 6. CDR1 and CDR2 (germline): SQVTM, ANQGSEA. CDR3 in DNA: TGCAGCGTTGTTTCCGGACAGGGGGCAACAGATACGCAGTATTTT. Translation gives CSVVSGQGATDTQYF.

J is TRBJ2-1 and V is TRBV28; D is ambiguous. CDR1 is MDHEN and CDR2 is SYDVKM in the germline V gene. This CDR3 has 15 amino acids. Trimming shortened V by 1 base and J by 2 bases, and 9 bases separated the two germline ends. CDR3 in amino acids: CASSLSLGTYNEQFF. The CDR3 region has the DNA TGTGCCAGCAGTTTATCGCTGGGAACCTACAATGAGCAGTTCTTC.

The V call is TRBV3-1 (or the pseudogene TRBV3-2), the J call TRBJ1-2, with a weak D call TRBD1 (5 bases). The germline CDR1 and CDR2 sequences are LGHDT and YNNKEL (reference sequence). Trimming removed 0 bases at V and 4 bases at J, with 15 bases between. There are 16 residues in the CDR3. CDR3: CASSQDIGGWPYGYTF. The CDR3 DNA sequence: TGTGCCAGCAGCCAAGATATTGGGGGTTGGCCCTATGGCTACACCTTC.

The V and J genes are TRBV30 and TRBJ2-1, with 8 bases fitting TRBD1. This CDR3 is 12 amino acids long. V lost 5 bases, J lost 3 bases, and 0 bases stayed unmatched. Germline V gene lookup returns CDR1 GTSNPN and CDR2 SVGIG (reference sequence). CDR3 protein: CAWDRGYNEQFF. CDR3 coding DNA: TGTGCCTGGGACAGGGGCTACAATGAGCAGTTCTTC.

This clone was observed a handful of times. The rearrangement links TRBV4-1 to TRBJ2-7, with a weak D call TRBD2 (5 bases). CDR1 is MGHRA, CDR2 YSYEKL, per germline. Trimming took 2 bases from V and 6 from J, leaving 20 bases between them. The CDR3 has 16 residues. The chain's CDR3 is CASSQSYTGNSREQYF. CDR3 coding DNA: TGCGCCAGCAGCCAATCTTACACCGGGAACAGCCGCGAGCAGTACTTC.

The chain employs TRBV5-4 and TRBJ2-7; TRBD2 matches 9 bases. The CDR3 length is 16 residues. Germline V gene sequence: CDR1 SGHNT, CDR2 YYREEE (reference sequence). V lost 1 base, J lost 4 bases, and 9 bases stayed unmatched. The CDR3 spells CASSLSPAGGIYEQYF. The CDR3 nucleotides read TGTGCCAGCAGCTTGAGCCCGGCGGGAGGGATTTACGAGCAGTACTTC.